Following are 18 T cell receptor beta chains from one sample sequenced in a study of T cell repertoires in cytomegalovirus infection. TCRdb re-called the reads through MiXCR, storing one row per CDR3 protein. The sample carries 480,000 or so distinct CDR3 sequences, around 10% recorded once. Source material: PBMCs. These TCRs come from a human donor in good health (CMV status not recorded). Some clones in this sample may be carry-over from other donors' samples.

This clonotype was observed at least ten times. For the CDR3, the DNA is TGTGCCAGCAGTGCGGGACTGGCCTTTTACAATGAGCAGTTCTTC. Its translation: CASSAGLAFYNEQFF. The chain employs TRBV12-3 or TRBV12-4 and TRBJ2-1; a possible D gene is TRBD2 (6 bases). The CDR3 length is 15 residues. Trimming removed 5 bases at V and 4 bases at J, with 15 bases between.

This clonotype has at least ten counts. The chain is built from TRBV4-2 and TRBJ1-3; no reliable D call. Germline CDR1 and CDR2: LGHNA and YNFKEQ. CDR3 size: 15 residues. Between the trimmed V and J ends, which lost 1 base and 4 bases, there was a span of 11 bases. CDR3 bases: TGTGCCAGCAGCCAAGGAGGAGGTCTCGGAAACACCATATATTTT. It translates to CASSQGGGLGNTIYF.

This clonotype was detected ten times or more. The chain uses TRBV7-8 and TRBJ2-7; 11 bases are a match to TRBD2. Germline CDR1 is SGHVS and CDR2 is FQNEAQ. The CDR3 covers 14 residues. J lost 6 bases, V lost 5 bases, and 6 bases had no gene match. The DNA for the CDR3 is TGTGCCAGCAGCCCGACTAGCGGGACGCGCGAGCAGTACTTC. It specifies CASSPTSGTREQYF.

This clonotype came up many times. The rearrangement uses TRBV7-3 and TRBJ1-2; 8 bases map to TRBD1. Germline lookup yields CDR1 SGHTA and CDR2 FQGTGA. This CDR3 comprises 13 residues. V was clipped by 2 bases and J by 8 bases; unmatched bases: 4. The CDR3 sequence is CASSLGAGGGYTF. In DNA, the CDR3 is TGTGCCAGCAGCTTAGGGGCAGGGGGCGGCTACACCTTC.

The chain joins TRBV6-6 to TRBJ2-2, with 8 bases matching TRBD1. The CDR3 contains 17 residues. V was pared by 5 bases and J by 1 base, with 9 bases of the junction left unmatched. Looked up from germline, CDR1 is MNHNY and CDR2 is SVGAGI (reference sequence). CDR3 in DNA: TGTGCCAGCAGTGACTTCCCGGGACAGGTGAACACCGGGGAGCTGTTTTTT. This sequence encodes CASSDFPGQVNTGELFF.

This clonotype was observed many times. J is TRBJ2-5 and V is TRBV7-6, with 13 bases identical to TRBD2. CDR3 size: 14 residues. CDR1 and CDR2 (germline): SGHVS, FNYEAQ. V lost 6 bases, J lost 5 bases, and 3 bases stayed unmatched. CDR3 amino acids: CASRLAGGRETQYF. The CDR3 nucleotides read TGTGCCAGCAGACTAGCGGGGGGGCGGGAGACCCAGTACTTC.

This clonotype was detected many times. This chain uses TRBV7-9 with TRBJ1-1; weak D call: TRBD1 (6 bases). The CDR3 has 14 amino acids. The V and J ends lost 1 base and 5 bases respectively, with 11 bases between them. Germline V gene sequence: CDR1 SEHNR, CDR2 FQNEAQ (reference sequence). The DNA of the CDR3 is TGTGCCAGCAGCTTAGTTGCGCAGGGGACTGAAGCTTTCTTT. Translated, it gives CASSLVAQGTEAFF.

CDR3 nucleotide sequence: TGTGCCAGCAGTGAAACTCGGGGGCTCCAAAGAAACATTCAGTACTTC. This gives the protein CASSETRGLQRNIQYF. The V call is TRBV2, the J call TRBJ2-4, with D perhaps given as TRBD1 or TRBD2 (6 bases each). The germline V gene has CDR1 SNHLY and CDR2 FYNNEI. Trimming left V 2 bases short and J 6 bases short, with 17 bases between. The CDR3 runs 16 residues.

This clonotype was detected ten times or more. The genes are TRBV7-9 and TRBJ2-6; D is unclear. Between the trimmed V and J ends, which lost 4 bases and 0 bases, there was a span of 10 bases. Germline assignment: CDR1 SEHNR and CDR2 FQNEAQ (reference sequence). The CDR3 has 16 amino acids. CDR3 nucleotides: TGTGCCAGCAGCTCCTCAATAGTCTCTGGGGCCAACGTCCTGACTTTC. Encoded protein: CASSSSIVSGANVLTF.

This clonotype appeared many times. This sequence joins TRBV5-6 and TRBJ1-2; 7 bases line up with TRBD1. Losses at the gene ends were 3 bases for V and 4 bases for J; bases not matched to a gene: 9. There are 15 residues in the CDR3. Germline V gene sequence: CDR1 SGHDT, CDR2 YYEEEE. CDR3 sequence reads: CASSSIRTGLYGYTF. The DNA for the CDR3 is TGTGCCAGCAGCTCCATTCGGACAGGCCTCTATGGCTACACCTTC.

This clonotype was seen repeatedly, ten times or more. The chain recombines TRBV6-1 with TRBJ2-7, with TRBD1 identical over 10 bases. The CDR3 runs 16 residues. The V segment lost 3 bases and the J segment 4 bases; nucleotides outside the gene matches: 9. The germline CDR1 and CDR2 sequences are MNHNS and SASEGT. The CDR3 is CASSDRWGTGVYEQYF. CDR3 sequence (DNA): TGTGCCAGCAGTGACAGATGGGGGACAGGGGTTTACGAGCAGTACTTC.

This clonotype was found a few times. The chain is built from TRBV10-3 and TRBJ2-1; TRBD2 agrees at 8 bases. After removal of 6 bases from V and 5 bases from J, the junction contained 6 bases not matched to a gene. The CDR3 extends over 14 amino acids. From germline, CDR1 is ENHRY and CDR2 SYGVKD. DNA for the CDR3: TGTGCCATCAGATCCGAGCGGGAGAACAATGAGCAGTTCTTC. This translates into CAIRSERENNEQFF.

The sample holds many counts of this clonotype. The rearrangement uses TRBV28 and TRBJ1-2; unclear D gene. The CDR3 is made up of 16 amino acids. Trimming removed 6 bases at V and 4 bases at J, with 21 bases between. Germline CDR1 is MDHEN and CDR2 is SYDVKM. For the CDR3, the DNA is TGTGCCAGCAGCCCAGAGAGGACGGGGTGGGCCTATGGCTACACCTTC. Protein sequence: CASSPERTGWAYGYTF.

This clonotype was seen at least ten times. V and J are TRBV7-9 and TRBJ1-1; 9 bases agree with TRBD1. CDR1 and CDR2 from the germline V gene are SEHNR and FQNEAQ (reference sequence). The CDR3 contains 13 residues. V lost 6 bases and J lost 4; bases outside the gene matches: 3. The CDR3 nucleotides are TGTGCCAGCAGTCAGGGACAGGGCACTGAAGCTTTCTTT. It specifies CASSQGQGTEAFF. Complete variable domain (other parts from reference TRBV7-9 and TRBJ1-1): DTGVSQNPRHKITKRGQNVTFRCDPISEHNRLYWYRQTLGQGPEFLTYFQNEAQLEKSRLLSDRFSAERPKGSFSTLEIQRTEQGDSAMYLCASSQGQGTEAFFGQGTRLTVV.

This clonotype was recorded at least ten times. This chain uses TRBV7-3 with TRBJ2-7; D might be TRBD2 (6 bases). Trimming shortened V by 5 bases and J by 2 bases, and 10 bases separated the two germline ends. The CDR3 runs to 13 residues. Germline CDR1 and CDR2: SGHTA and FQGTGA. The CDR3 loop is CASSRLVAYEQYF. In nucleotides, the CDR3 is TGTGCCAGCAGCCGACTAGTCGCCTACGAGCAGTACTTC.

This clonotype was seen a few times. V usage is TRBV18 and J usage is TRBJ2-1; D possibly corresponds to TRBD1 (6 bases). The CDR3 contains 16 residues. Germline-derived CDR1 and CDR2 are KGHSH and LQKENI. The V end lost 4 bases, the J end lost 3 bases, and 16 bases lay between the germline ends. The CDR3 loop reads CASSRIRGKDYNEQFF. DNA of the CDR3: TGTGCCAGCTCACGGATCAGGGGTAAAGACTACAATGAGCAGTTCTTC.

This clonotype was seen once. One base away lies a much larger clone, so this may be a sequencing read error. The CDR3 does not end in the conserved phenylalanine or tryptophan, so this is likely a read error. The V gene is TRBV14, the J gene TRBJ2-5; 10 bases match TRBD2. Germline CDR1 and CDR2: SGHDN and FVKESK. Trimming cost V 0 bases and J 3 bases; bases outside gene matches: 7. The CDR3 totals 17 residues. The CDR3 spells CASSQDVSGRAKETQYL. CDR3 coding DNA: TGTGCCAGCAGCCAAGATGTGAGCGGGAGGGCAAAAGAGACCCAGTACCTC.

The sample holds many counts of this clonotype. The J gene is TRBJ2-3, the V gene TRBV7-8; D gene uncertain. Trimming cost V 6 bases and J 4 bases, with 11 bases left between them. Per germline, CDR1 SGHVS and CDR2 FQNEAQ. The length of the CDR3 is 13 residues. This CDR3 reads CASSPNGADTQYF. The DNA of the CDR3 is TGTGCCAGCAGTCCCAATGGGGCAGATACGCAGTATTTT.